The 17 T cell receptor beta chains below come from one sample, sequenced in a study of patients and donors after allogeneic stem cell transplantation. TCRdb re-derived calls from the RT-PCR reads in MiXCR, one entry per CDR3 protein. The sample consists of about 960,000 distinct CDR3 sequences, 15% to 20% of them appearing once. Sequenced material: blood, either unsorted or a sorted T cell fraction (not recorded which). The receptors were gathered from a human donor who was either an allogeneic HSCT recipient or a stem cell or donor lymphocyte infusion donor (not recorded which). It is not recorded whose cells these are; they may come from a transplant donor.

The chain has TRBV5-1 and TRBJ1-1; 8 bases fit TRBD1. The CDR3 loop spans 14 amino acids. CDR1 is SGHRS and CDR2 is YFSETQ in the germline V gene. V lost 3 bases to trimming and J lost 5 bases; unmatched junction nucleotides: 6. The CDR3, as DNA: TGCGCCAGCAGCTGGACAGGGCAGACGACTGAAGCTTTCTTT. Translating gives CASSWTGQTTEAFF.

This chain joins TRBV25-1 and TRBJ2-3; the D gene is possibly TRBD2 (5 bases). Germline CDR1 and CDR2: MGHDK and SYGVNS. Trimming took off 7 bases at V and 4 bases at J, with 9 bases between the two ends. The CDR3 is 12 residues long. The CDR3, as DNA: TGTGCCAGCACGTTCGGGGCAGATACGCAGTATTTT. It yields the protein CASTFGADTQYF.

In DNA form, the CDR3 reads TGTGCGCGAACTGAGGACAGGGTATCCGGGGAGCTGTTTTTT. It codes for CARTEDRVSGELFF. The chain combines TRBV30 with TRBJ2-2, with 8 bases lining up with TRBD1. The germline CDR1 and CDR2 sequences are GTSNPN and SVGIG (reference sequence). This CDR3 has 14 residues. Using reference TRBV30 and TRBJ2-2 for the parts outside the CDR3, the full variable domain is SQTIHQWPATLVQPVGSPLSLECTVEGTSNPNLYWYRQAAGRGLQLLFYSVGIGQISSEVPQNLSASRPQDRQFILSSKKLLLSDSGFYLCARTEDRVSGELFFGEGSRLTVL.

DNA for the CDR3: TGTGCCAGCAGCTTGAGGCGACAGGTCTGGAGGACCGGGGAGCTGTTTTTT. Its protein is CASSLRRQVWRTGELFF. This chain links TRBV5-6 with TRBJ2-2; D possibly corresponds to TRBD1 (6 bases). The CDR3 loop spans 17 amino acids. The V gene's germline CDR1 is SGHDT and CDR2 YYEEEE. The V and J ends lost 1 base and 5 bases respectively, with 18 bases between them.

This clonotype was seen only a few times. V and J are TRBV5-1 and TRBJ2-7; TRBD1 matches at 10 bases. J was trimmed by 7 bases and V by 2 bases; bases with no gene match: 9. Germline V CDR1 and CDR2: SGHRS, YFSETQ. CDR3 length equals 15 residues. CDR3 sequence: CASSFTGTGAEEQYF. The DNA for the CDR3 is TGCGCCAGCAGCTTCACCGGGACAGGGGCTGAGGAGCAGTACTTC.

There are a few counts of this clonotype. Here the CDR3 reads CASSVRLAGYEQYF. The DNA for the CDR3 is TGTGCCAGCAGCGTACGACTAGCGGGGTACGAGCAGTACTTC. The rearrangement uses TRBV9 and TRBJ2-7; TRBD2 aligns across 11 bases. Germline V gene lookup returns CDR1 SGDLS and CDR2 YYNGEE. The CDR3 spans 14 residues. Trimming cost V 1 base and J 4 bases; bases outside gene matches: 1.

This chain links TRBV2 with TRBJ1-6; no clear D gene. CDR1 is SNHLY, CDR2 FYNNEI, per germline. The CDR3 consists of 13 residues. Trimming stripped 4 bases from V and 8 bases from J, with 9 bases between. In DNA form, the CDR3 reads TGTGCCAGCAGTGGCGCGTCGGATTCACCCCTCCACTTT. The encoded protein is CASSGASDSPLHF.

This clonotype was observed a few times. This chain links TRBV12-3 or TRBV12-4 with TRBJ1-2, with TRBD1 as a possible D gene (6 bases). V lost 3 bases and J lost 5, with 10 bases in between. The CDR3 is 13 amino acids. The CDR3 region is CASSFGGRYGYTF. For the CDR3, the DNA is TGTGCCAGCAGTTTTGGGGGGCGGTATGGCTACACCTTC.

This clonotype has at least ten counts. The rearrangement uses TRBV12-3 or TRBV12-4 and TRBJ2-3; D unresolved. The CDR3 is made up of 11 amino acids. Trimming took off 7 bases at V and 4 bases at J, with 6 bases between the two ends. Written as DNA, the CDR3 is TGTGCCAGCACCCTCTCAGATACGCAGTATTTT. Amino acid sequence: CASTLSDTQYF.

This clonotype was counted only a few times. The chain employs TRBV12-3 or TRBV12-4 and TRBJ2-1, with 9 bases matching TRBD1. The V and J ends lost 4 bases and 7 bases, in that order; junction bases with no gene match: 8. This CDR3 has 15 residues. Written as DNA, the CDR3 is TGTGCCAGCAGTTCCCCGGGACAGGGCTCGAATGAGCAGTTCTTC. Its protein product is CASSSPGQGSNEQFF.

This clonotype occurred a few times. The gene calls are TRBV20-1 and TRBJ1-6; 12 nucleotides match TRBD1. The CDR3 length is 16 residues. CDR1 and CDR2 (germline): DFQATT, SNEGSKA (reference sequence). Germline trimming cut 4 bases from V and 6 bases from J; bases unmatched to any gene: 7. The CDR3 region has the DNA TGCAGTGCTACCCTGGGACAGGGGGCGCGTAATTCACCCCTCCACTTT. It specifies CSATLGQGARNSPLHF.

This clonotype was picked up a small number of times. The chain links TRBV4-3 to TRBJ2-7, with D perhaps TRBD2 (5 bases). The CDR3 is made up of 17 amino acids. Germline V gene lookup returns CDR1 LGHNA and CDR2 YSLEER. V was trimmed by 0 bases and J by 3 bases, leaving 18 bases between them. CDR3 amino acids: CASSQDGSGKAFYEQYF. The CDR3 DNA reads as TGCGCCAGCAGCCAAGATGGTTCGGGGAAGGCATTCTACGAGCAGTACTTC.

This sequence joins TRBV30 and TRBJ2-1; D is ambiguous. V lost 3 bases to trimming and J lost 4 bases, with 7 bases between them. The CDR3 covers 12 residues. Germline CDR1 GTSNPN, CDR2 SVGIG (reference sequence). The CDR3 coding sequence is TGTGCCTGGAGGGCCGGGTACAATGAGCAGTTCTTC. Its translation: CAWRAGYNEQFF.

This chain joins TRBV21-1 and TRBJ2-5; TRBD1 is taken as the D call from the table, unchecked against the DNA. TRBV21-1 is a documented pseudogene. The CDR3 totals 16 residues. The CDR3 DNA sequence: TGTGCCAGCAGCAATGCCCCAGGGCAGTACCAAGAGACCCAGTACTTC. Amino acids: CASSNAPGQYQETQYF.

CDR3 in DNA: TGTGCCAGCGGGGTAGGAGGGAGGGCCTTGAGGGAGACCCAGTACTTC. Protein sequence: CASGVGGRALRETQYF. The chain uses TRBV2 and TRBJ2-5, with 7 bases that match TRBD2. The V gene's germline CDR1 is SNHLY and CDR2 FYNNEI. V dropped 8 bases and J dropped 5; count of bases not matched to a gene: 17. The CDR3 sequence is 16 residues long.

This clonotype was seen a handful of times. V gene TRBV27 combines with J gene TRBJ1-1; D unclear. V was cut by 8 bases and J by 2 bases, with 15 bases left in between. The CDR3 is 14 amino acids. Germline V gene lookup returns CDR1 MNHEY and CDR2 SMNVEV (reference sequence). The CDR3 here is CASSDRPFNTEAFF. In nucleotides, the CDR3 is TGTGCCAGCTCGGATCGTCCTTTCAACACTGAAGCTTTCTTT.

This clonotype was picked up many times. The chain couples TRBV6-1 to TRBJ1-5; 7 bases match TRBD1. V was pared by 5 bases and J by 5 bases, with 9 bases of the junction left unmatched. The CDR3 consists of 15 residues. Germline CDR1 reads MNHNS; CDR2 reads SASEGT. CDR3 region: CASSTTGETHQPQHF. The CDR3 DNA sequence: TGTGCCAGCAGTACTACAGGGGAGACCCATCAGCCCCAGCATTTT.